This T cell receptor (beta chain) was found in a study of blood T cell repertoires in COVID-19. This clone was seen once. The CDR3 sequence is 16 residues long. CDR1 and CDR2 (germline): LNHDA, SQIVND (reference sequence). V was clipped by 1 base and J by 2 bases, with 12 bases between them. The table came from immunoSEQ multiplex PCR; TCRdb's copy has only in-frame clones and leaves some out. The sample carries about 96,000 clones, over 85% recorded once. This chain joins TRBV19 and TRBJ2-1; TRBD1 is a possible D gene (5 bases). The sample comprised peripheral blood. The receptor's source is a human donor with COVID-19, enrolled during active disease. The donor label of this sample is uncertain. Here the CDR3 reads CASSIGAGPTYNEQFF. The CDR3 DNA reads as TGTGCCAGTAGTATAGGGGCAGGGCCCACCTACAATGAGCAGTTCTTC.